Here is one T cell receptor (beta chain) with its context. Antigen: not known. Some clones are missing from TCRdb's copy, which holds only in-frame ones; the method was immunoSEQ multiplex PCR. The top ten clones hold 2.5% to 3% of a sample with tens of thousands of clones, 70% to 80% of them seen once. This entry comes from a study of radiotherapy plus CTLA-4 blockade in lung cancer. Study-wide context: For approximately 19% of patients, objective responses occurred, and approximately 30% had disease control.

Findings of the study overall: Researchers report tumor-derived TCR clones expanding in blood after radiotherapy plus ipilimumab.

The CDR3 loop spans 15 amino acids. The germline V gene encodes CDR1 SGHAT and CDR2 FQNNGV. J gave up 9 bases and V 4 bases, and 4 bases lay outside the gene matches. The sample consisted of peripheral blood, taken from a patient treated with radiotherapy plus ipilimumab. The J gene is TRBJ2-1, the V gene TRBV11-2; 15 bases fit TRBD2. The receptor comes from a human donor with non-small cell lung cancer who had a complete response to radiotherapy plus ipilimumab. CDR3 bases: TGTGCCAGCAGCTCGGGACTAGCGGGGGGCATTGAGCAGTTCTTC. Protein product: CASSSGLAGGIEQFF.